These 12 T cell receptor beta chains share one sample of origin, sequenced in a study of beta chain features in type 1 diabetes. Study results and limitations: TCRB CDR3s were moderately but significantly shorter in Type 1 diabetes patients in all four CD4+ subsets.

What was sequenced were expressed TCRB transcripts, since all of the isolated RNA had been reverse transcribed. Only in-frame clones appear in the TCRdb table, and some are missing; sequencing was by immunoSEQ multiplex PCR. This table has over 120,000 clones, around 13% appearing once. Their antigens remain unidentified. The source material was central memory CD4+ T cells from blood. These receptors were taken from a man between 18 and 35 years old with type 1 diabetes.

The table lists this clone with many counts. The chain uses TRBV7-2 and TRBJ2-3; tentative D call: TRBD2 (5 bases). Germline-derived CDR1 and CDR2 are SGHTA and FQGNSA. This CDR3 has 12 amino acids. V lost 5 bases and J 8 bases, leaving 11 bases between the germline ends. CDR3 amino acids: CASSRHGGTQYF. The CDR3 bases are TGTGCCAGCAGCCGTCACGGAGGTACGCAGTATTTT. Combining the CDR3 with reference TRBV7-2 and TRBJ2-3 gives the whole variable domain GAGVSQSPSNKVTEKGKDVELRCDPISGHTALYWYRQSLGQGLEFLIYFQGNSAPDKSGLPSDRFSAERTGGSVSTLTIQRTQQEDSAVYLCASSRHGGTQYFGPGTRLTVL.

V is TRBV10-3 and J is TRBJ2-1; 11 nucleotides match TRBD1. Trimming removed 6 bases from V and 4 bases from J; junction bases left unmatched: 5. The CDR3 extends over 15 amino acids. CDR1 and CDR2 from the germline V gene are ENHRY and SYGVKD. The CDR3 DNA follows: TGTGCCATCAGCGGAGGGACAGGGGGGTACAATGAGCAGTTCTTC. Amino acids: CAISGGTGGYNEQFF.

Comment on this clone: Other DNA variants within this sample encode the same CDR3. The chain has TRBV7-2 and TRBJ2-7; 8 bases are a match to TRBD1. Germline V gene sequence: CDR1 SGHTA, CDR2 FQGNSA. The V gene end was trimmed by 3 bases and the J gene end by 2 bases; junction bases not matched to a gene: 3. CDR3 size: 14 residues. The CDR3 spells CASSLQGATYEQYF. CDR3 sequence (DNA): TGTGCCAGCAGCTTGCAGGGGGCAACCTACGAGCAGTACTTC.

This clone was seen repeatedly, ten times or more. CDR3 bases: TGTGCCAGCAGCTTAAGCGGACTAGTCAACAATGAGCAGTTCTTC. It codes for CASSLSGLVNNEQFF. The chain combines TRBV7-2 with TRBJ2-1, with 7 bases fitting TRBD2. CDR1 and CDR2 (germline): SGHTA, FQGNSA. J gave up 5 bases and V 2 bases, and 6 bases lay outside the gene matches. The CDR3 consists of 15 residues.

J is TRBJ2-3 and V is TRBV27; D possibly matches TRBD1 or TRBD2 (5 bases each). The V end was cut by 3 bases, the J end by 1 base, with 14 bases between. Germline values: CDR1 MNHEY, CDR2 SMNVEV (reference sequence). CDR3 length: 16 residues. CDR3 in DNA: TGTGCCAGCAGTTTCCCGGGGCTAGCAGGCACAGATACGCAGTATTTT. It codes for CASSFPGLAGTDTQYF.

This clone was detected ten times or more. This specimen includes other DNA sequences encoding the same CDR3. CDR3 amino acids: CAWRADSNQPQHF. CDR3 bases: TGTGCCTGGAGGGCCGATAGCAATCAGCCCCAGCATTTT. The J gene is TRBJ1-5, the V gene TRBV30; D is unclear. CDR1 is GTSNPN, CDR2 SVGIG, per germline (reference sequence). This CDR3 has 13 residues. The V end lost 3 bases, the J end lost 0 bases, and 6 bases lay between the germline ends.

The V and J genes are TRBV6-5 and TRBJ2-7; D unresolved. Germline CDR1 MNHEY, CDR2 SVGAGI. V lost 4 bases, J lost 6 bases, and 16 bases lay in between. The CDR3 has 14 residues. CDR3 nucleotides: TGTGCCAGCAGTTTAGACGGCGATGACGGCGAGCAGTACTTC. Its protein product is CASSLDGDDGEQYF.

V gene TRBV13 combines with J gene TRBJ2-1; 14 positions agree with TRBD2. V trimming: 5 bases; J trimming: 6 bases; junction bases outside the gene matches: 6. This CDR3 region has 16 residues. Germline CDR1 reads PRHDT; CDR2 reads FYEKMQ (reference sequence). The CDR3 reads CASSTRLAGGFNEQFF. The CDR3 region has the DNA TGTGCCAGCAGCACCCGACTAGCGGGGGGGTTCAATGAGCAGTTCTTC. The complete variable domain, with remaining parts taken from reference TRBV13 and TRBJ2-1, reads AAGVIQSPRHLIKEKRETATLKCYPIPRHDTVYWYQQGPGQDPQFLISFYEKMQSDKGSIPDRFSAQQFSDYHSELNMSSLELGDSALYFCASSTRLAGGFNEQFFGPGTRLTVL.

This clone came up many times. The V call is TRBV30, the J call TRBJ2-2; D is undetermined. V lost 2 bases to trimming and J lost 4 bases, with 8 bases between them. This CDR3 is 13 amino acids long. Germline CDR1 reads GTSNPN; CDR2 reads SVGIG (reference sequence). CDR3 DNA sequence: TGTGCCTGGAGTAGGCTGAGCACCGGGGAGCTGTTTTTT. Its translation is CAWSRLSTGELFF. The full variable domain, its missing parts supplied by reference TRBV30 and TRBJ2-2, is SQTIHQWPATLVQPVGSPLSLECTVEGTSNPNLYWYRQAAGRGLQLLFYSVGIGQISSEVPQNLSASRPQDRQFILSSKKLLLSDSGFYLCAWSRLSTGELFFGEGSRLTVL.

J is TRBJ1-5 and V is TRBV28, with a possible D match to TRBD1 (5 bases). CDR1 is MDHEN and CDR2 is SYDVKM in the germline V gene. The CDR3 extends over 16 amino acids. The ends were cut back, 5 bases at V and 6 bases at J, with 20 bases in the middle. CDR3 protein: CASSPTETRVGQPQHF. As DNA, the CDR3 is TGTGCCAGCAGTCCGACAGAAACCCGGGTGGGTCAGCCCCAGCATTTT.

This chain connects TRBV11-3 to TRBJ2-3, with 8 positions matching TRBD2. Germline V gene lookup returns CDR1 SGHNT and CDR2 YENEEA. With V trimmed by 1 base and J by 9 bases, 15 bases remained unmatched. CDR3 length: 17 residues. The CDR3 nucleotides read TGTGCCAGCAGCTTAGGCCTAACTAGCGGCATAATCGAGACGCAGTATTTT. Protein sequence: CASSLGLTSGIIETQYF.

This clone appeared a few times. The chain is built from TRBV11-2 and TRBJ2-7; D is unclear. V shed 1 base and J shed 0 bases, with 10 bases lying between them. Germline loops: CDR1 SGHAT, CDR2 FQNNGV. This CDR3 comprises 15 residues. CDR3: CASSLGIWSSYEQYF. The CDR3 DNA reads as TGTGCCAGCAGCTTAGGTATCTGGAGCTCCTACGAGCAGTACTTC.